What follows are 22 T cell receptor beta chains derived from one specimen sequenced in a study of regulatory T cells in long-lasting Graves disease. This sample's time point: newly diagnosed GD, antithyroid drugs for less than 3 months. After RNA was extracted from PBMCs, the TCR library was made from it. With iRepertoire HTBI primers and Arm-PCR of CDR3 regions, TCR beta libraries were built. TCRdb recomputed calls from the multiplex PCR reads with MiXCR, one row per CDR3 protein. This table has a few hundred thousand distinct CDR3 sequences, roughly 12% appearing once. The sample also formed part of further work on T cells in Graves' hyperthyroidism and ophthalmopathy.

Sequencing was performed on peripheral blood mononuclear cells (PBMCs), taken at new diagnosis, from a patient treated with antithyroid drugs. The receptors come from a man between 25 and 39 years old with Graves disease.

The sample holds many counts of this clonotype. The gene calls are TRBV7-2 and TRBJ1-1; possibly TRBD1 for D (5 bases). V dropped 4 bases and J dropped 3 bases, with 15 bases sitting between them. In germline, CDR1 is SGHTA, CDR2 FQGNSA. The CDR3 loop spans 15 amino acids. This CDR3 reads CASSSRGGGDTEAFF. CDR3 bases: TGTGCCAGCAGCTCCCGGGGGGGAGGGGACACTGAAGCTTTCTTT.

This clonotype was seen a handful of times. This chain joins TRBV5-1 and TRBJ2-7; D is possibly TRBD2 (5 bases). CDR3 length: 14 amino acids. Germline assignment: CDR1 SGHRS and CDR2 YFSETQ. V shed 4 bases and J shed 0 bases, with 11 bases lying between them. Written as DNA, the CDR3 is TGCGCCAGCAGCAGGGAGTTCAGCTCCTACGAGCAGTACTTC. Translated: CASSREFSSYEQYF.

The V and J genes are TRBV6-1 and TRBJ1-2, with TRBD1 as a possible D gene (5 bases). From germline, CDR1 is MNHNS and CDR2 SASEGT. Trimming removed 8 bases at V and 5 bases at J, with 15 bases between. The CDR3 sequence is 13 residues long. The DNA for the CDR3 is TGTGCCAGCCGAACGGGGCGGATTTATGGCTACACCTTC. Translation: CASRTGRIYGYTF.

In this sample, this clonotype turned up many times. The chain recombines TRBV3-1 with TRBJ2-1; a possible D gene is TRBD2 (6 bases). V was shortened by 4 bases and J by 9 bases, with 10 bases between the two germline ends. CDR1 and CDR2 from the germline V gene are LGHDT and YNNKEL (reference sequence). This CDR3 has 12 amino acids. The CDR3 sequence: CASSRGTFEQFF. As DNA, the CDR3 is TGTGCCAGCAGCCGTGGGACTTTTGAGCAGTTCTTC.

This clonotype was detected a few times. The rearrangement links TRBV3-1 to TRBJ2-2; D gene unclear. In germline, CDR1 is LGHDT, CDR2 YNNKEL (reference sequence). V was cut by 2 bases and J by 7 bases, with 11 bases left in between. CDR3 size: 14 residues. The DNA of the CDR3 is TGTGCCAGCAGCCAAAAAAGAGTAGTCGGGGAGCTGTTTTTT. It translates to CASSQKRVVGELFF.

In the case of this clonotype: Only one base separates this from a far larger clonotype, so it likely reflects a read error. V usage is TRBV11-2 and J usage is TRBJ2-3; weak D call: TRBD2 (7 bases). V gave up 8 bases and J gave up 5 bases, with 14 bases separating them. Germline V lookup: CDR1 SGHAT, CDR2 FQNNGV. There are 13 residues in the CDR3. The CDR3 DNA reads TGTGCCAGCGGCCGCGGGGGCGGAGATACGCAGTATTTT. It encodes CASGRGGGDTQYF.

This clonotype was observed a handful of times. V is TRBV7-9 and J is TRBJ2-1, with 7 positions matching TRBD1. The CDR3 is 13 amino acids. Looked up from germline, CDR1 is SEHNR and CDR2 is FQNEAQ (reference sequence). V was clipped by 7 bases and J by 6 bases; unmatched bases: 6. The CDR3 DNA is TGTGCCAGCACCGTTACAGGGGTCAATGAGCAGTTCTTC. Protein: CASTVTGVNEQFF. The full variable domain, its missing parts supplied by reference TRBV7-9 and TRBJ2-1, is DTGVSQNPRHKITKRGQNVTFRCDPISEHNRLYWYRQTLGQGPEFLTYFQNEAQLEKSRLLSDRFSAERPKGSFSTLEIQRTEQGDSAMYLCASTVTGVNEQFFGPGTRLTVL.

The chain combines TRBV20-1 with TRBJ2-1; 11 nucleotides agree with TRBD2. CDR1 DFQATT and CDR2 SNEGSKA come from the germline V gene (reference sequence). This CDR3 spans 13 amino acids. V lost 5 bases and J lost 6; bases outside the gene matches: 3. CDR3 sequence: CSAVLAGGNEQFF. CDR3 bases: TGCAGTGCTGTGCTAGCGGGAGGCAATGAGCAGTTCTTC.

The table lists this clonotype with many counts. The gene calls are TRBV5-1 and TRBJ2-1, with TRBD1 matching over 9 bases. The CDR3 sequence is 14 residues long. Germline loops: CDR1 SGHRS, CDR2 YFSETQ. The ends lost 2 bases at V and 8 bases at J; junction bases unmatched: 5. CDR3 residues: CASSLPGQGDEQFF. The CDR3 region has the DNA TGCGCCAGCAGCTTACCGGGACAGGGCGATGAGCAGTTCTTC.

This clonotype was seen many times. This rearrangement joins TRBV20-1 to TRBJ1-1; 9 nucleotides agree with TRBD1. The CDR3 consists of 15 residues. CDR1 is DFQATT, CDR2 SNEGSKA, per germline (reference sequence). V shed 3 bases and J 1 base; nucleotides not matched to a gene: 6. DNA for the CDR3: TGCAGTGCTAGGGTTCTACAGGGGGCGAACACTGAAGCTTTCTTT. Translated, it gives CSARVLQGANTEAFF.

This clonotype was counted at least ten times. This chain connects TRBV7-2 to TRBJ2-5; maybe TRBD2 (6 bases). CDR1 and CDR2 (germline): SGHTA, FQGNSA. This CDR3 contains 15 residues. V lost 6 bases, J lost 5 bases, and 19 bases lay in between. CDR3 residues: CASSPVGGPGETQYF. CDR3 coding DNA: TGTGCCAGCAGTCCAGTGGGGGGACCTGGGGAGACCCAGTACTTC.

To note about this clonotype: A much larger clonotype is one base distant, so this may be a read error. The chain uses TRBV18 and TRBJ2-2; D ambiguous. In germline, CDR1 is KGHSH, CDR2 LQKENI. This CDR3 is built from 15 residues. Trimming left V 7 bases short and J 4 bases short, with 16 bases between. As DNA, the CDR3 is TGTGCCAGCTTCACCGATAGCAGGATCACCGGGGAGCTGTTTTTT. Amino acid sequence: CASFTDSRITGELFF.

Many counts were recorded for this clonotype. The V gene is TRBV12-3 or TRBV12-4, the J gene TRBJ1-4; D uncertain. V lost 6 bases to trimming and J lost 7 bases, with 15 bases between them. CDR3 length: 14 amino acids. The CDR3 sequence: CASSPGLGGEKLFF. CDR3 bases: TGTGCCAGCAGCCCTGGGCTGGGTGGTGAAAAACTGTTTTTT.

This clonotype appeared many times. The chain is built from TRBV20-1 and TRBJ2-7; no clear D gene. Per the germline V gene, CDR1 is DFQATT and CDR2 is SNEGSKA (reference sequence). V was shortened by 5 bases and J by 5 bases, with 7 bases between the two germline ends. The CDR3 spans 10 residues. CDR3 amino acids: CSAFRDEQYF. The CDR3 DNA is TGCAGTGCTTTCCGGGACGAGCAGTACTTC.

This clonotype was seen at least ten times. This rearrangement joins TRBV12-3 or TRBV12-4 to TRBJ2-5, with D perhaps TRBD2 (8 bases). CDR3 length: 15 residues. V lost 3 bases and J lost 5, with 16 bases in between. The CDR3 DNA follows: TGTGCCAGCAGTTTTAGTCGGGAGGGACAGGAGACCCAGTACTTC. It translates to CASSFSREGQETQYF.

This clonotype was seen at least ten times. This chain uses TRBV5-1 with TRBJ1-4; 8 nucleotides align to TRBD1. Germline V lookup: CDR1 SGHRS, CDR2 YFSETQ. The CDR3 is made up of 13 amino acids. Losses at the gene ends were 5 bases for V and 8 bases for J; bases not matched to a gene: 5. CDR3 nucleotide sequence: TGCGCCAGCAGGCCCGGGACAGGAGAAAAACTGTTTTTT. As protein: CASRPGTGEKLFF.

Many counts were recorded for this clonotype. This sequence joins TRBV27 and TRBJ1-5; D unclear. Germline V CDR1 and CDR2: MNHEY, SMNVEV (reference sequence). Trimming cost V 3 bases and J 5 bases, with 8 bases left between them. This CDR3 contains 13 residues. The CDR3 sequence is CASSFGTYQPQHF. CDR3 DNA sequence: TGTGCCAGCAGTTTTGGAACTTATCAGCCCCAGCATTTT.

The V call is TRBV3-1, the J call TRBJ2-7; a possible D gene is TRBD2 (6 bases). Germline values: CDR1 LGHDT, CDR2 YNNKEL (reference sequence). Between the trimmed V and J ends, which lost 1 base and 7 bases, there was a span of 20 bases. The CDR3 is 16 amino acids. Written as DNA, the CDR3 is TGTGCCAGCAGCCAAGTCAGCACAGTCCTTGGGGGGGAGCAGTACTTC. As protein: CASSQVSTVLGGEQYF.

This clonotype was recorded many times. The V gene is TRBV11-2, the J gene TRBJ2-7; the D gene could be TRBD1 or TRBD2 (5 bases each). This CDR3 region has 15 residues. Germline V gives CDR1 SGHAT, CDR2 FQNNGV. The V end lost 4 bases, the J end lost 3 bases, and 16 bases lay between the germline ends. CDR3 sequence reads: CASSSMDRGVYEQYF. The CDR3 nucleotides are TGTGCCAGCAGCTCAATGGACCGAGGGGTCTACGAGCAGTACTTC.

Note on this clonotype: This CDR3 fails to terminate in the conserved phenylalanine or tryptophan, so it likely reflects a read error. The limits of the CDR3 on the DNA are not certain, so only TCRdb's listed CDR3 is given. The V call is TRBV3-1, the J call TRBJ2-7; the D segment call TRBD2 is taken from the table without a DNA check. Counting both end residues, the CDR3 totals 13 amino acids. Germline V gene sequence: CDR1 LGHDT, CDR2 YNNKEL (reference sequence). CDR3: CASSPGTSGSQAL.

This clonotype came up many times. The rearrangement links TRBV27 to TRBJ2-7; D possibly corresponds to TRBD1 (6 bases). The V gene's germline CDR1 is MNHEY and CDR2 SMNVEV (reference sequence). The CDR3 spans 15 residues. Trimming shortened V by 4 bases and J by 0 bases, and 13 bases separated the two germline ends. The CDR3 coding sequence is TGTGCCAGCAGTTCACAGGGCGTCAGCTCCTACGAGCAGTACTTC. Translation: CASSSQGVSSYEQYF.

The chain links TRBV19 to TRBJ2-1; 8 bases fit TRBD2. The CDR3 is 15 amino acids. In germline, CDR1 is LNHDA, CDR2 SQIVND (reference sequence). V gave up 5 bases and J gave up 9 bases; unmatched junction bases: 12. The chain's CDR3 is CASSEVGLAEVEQFF. CDR3 DNA sequence: TGTGCCAGTAGTGAAGTAGGACTAGCCGAGGTTGAGCAGTTCTTC.